The present entry profiles one T cell receptor beta chain with its context. Sequenced by immunoSEQ multiplex PCR; TCRdb stores in-frame clones only, minus some. The table shows fewer than 85,000 clones, with roughly 80% occurring only once. This sample was taken from a study of blood T cell repertoires in COVID-19. Study information: Samples representing acute and convalescent COVID-19 were sourced from the United States, Italy and Spain. Sample material is recorded as cDNA or gDNA derived from T cells, B-cell-depleted T cells, or PBMCs.

The CDR3 covers 13 residues. The ends were cut back, 1 base at V and 3 bases at J, with 7 bases in the middle. Germline V gene sequence: CDR1 SGHTS, CDR2 YDEGEE. Sequenced: peripheral blood. The chain couples TRBV5-8 to TRBJ1-1; unclear D gene. The TCR sequence derives from a woman aged 55-75 years with acute or convalescent COVID-19. The CDR3 spells CASSLSRDTEAFF. The CDR3, as DNA: TGTGCCAGCAGCTTGAGCCGGGACACTGAAGCTTTCTTT.